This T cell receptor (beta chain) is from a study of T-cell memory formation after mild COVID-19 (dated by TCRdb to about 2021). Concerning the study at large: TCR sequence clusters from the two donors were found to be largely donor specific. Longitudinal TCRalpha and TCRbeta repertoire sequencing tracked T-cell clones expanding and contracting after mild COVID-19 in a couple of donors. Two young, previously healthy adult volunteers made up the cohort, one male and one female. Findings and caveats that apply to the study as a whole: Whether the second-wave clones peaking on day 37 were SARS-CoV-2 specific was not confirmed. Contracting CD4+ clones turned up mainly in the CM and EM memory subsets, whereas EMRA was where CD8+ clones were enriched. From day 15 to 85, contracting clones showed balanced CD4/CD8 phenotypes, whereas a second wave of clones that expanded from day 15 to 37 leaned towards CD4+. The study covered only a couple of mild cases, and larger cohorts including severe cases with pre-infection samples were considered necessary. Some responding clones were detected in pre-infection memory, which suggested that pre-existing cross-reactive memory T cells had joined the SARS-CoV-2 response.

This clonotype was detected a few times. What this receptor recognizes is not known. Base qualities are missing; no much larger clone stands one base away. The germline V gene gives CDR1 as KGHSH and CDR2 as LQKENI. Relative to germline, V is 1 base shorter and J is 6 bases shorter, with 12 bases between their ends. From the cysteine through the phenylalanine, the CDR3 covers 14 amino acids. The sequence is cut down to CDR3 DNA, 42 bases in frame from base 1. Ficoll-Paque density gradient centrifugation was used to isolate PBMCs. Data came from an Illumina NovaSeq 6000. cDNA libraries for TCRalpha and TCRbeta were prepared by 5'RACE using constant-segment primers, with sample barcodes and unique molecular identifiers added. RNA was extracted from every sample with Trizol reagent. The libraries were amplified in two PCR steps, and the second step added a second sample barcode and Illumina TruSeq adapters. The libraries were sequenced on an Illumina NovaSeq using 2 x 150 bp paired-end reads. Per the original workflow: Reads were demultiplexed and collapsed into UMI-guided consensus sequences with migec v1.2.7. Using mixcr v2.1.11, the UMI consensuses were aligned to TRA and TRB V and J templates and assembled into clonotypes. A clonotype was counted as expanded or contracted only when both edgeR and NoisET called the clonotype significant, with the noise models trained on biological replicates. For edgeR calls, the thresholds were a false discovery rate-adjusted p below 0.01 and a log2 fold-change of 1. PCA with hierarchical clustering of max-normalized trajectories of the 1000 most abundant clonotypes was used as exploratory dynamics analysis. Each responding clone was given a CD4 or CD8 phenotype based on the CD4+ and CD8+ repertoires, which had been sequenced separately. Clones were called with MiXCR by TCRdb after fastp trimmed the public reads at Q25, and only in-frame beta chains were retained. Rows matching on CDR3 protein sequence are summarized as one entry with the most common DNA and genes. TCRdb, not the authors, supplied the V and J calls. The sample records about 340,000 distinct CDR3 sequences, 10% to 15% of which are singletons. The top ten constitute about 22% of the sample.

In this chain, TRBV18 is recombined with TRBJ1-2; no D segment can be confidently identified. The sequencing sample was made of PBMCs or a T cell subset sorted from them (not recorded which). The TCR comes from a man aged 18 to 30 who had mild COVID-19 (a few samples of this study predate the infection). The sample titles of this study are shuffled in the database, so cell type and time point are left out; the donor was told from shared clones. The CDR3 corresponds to CASSPRRARDGYTF. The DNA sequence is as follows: TGTGCCAGCTCACCACGGAGGGCCCGCGATGGCTACACCTTC.